This TCR beta chain was profiled in a study of cytomegalovirus exposure and HLA in healthy donors. Using immunoSEQ multiplex PCR, the repertoire was profiled, and TCRdb retains in-frame clones only, with some absent. The sample shows more than 110,000 clones, roughly 93% of them seen only once. As regards this clone: This specimen includes other DNA sequences encoding the same CDR3.

Germline V lookup: CDR1 PRHDT, CDR2 FYEKMQ (reference sequence). The V and J ends lost 4 bases and 6 bases, in that order; junction bases with no gene match: 4. This CDR3 has 14 residues. J is TRBJ2-7 and V is TRBV13; 12 bases line up with TRBD1. The origin of this receptor is a man between 18 and 29 years old in good health and CMV-seropositive. The sample was PBMCs. CDR3 sequence: CASSWGQGAPEQYF. For the CDR3, the DNA is TGTGCCAGCAGCTGGGGACAGGGGGCTCCCGAGCAGTACTTC.